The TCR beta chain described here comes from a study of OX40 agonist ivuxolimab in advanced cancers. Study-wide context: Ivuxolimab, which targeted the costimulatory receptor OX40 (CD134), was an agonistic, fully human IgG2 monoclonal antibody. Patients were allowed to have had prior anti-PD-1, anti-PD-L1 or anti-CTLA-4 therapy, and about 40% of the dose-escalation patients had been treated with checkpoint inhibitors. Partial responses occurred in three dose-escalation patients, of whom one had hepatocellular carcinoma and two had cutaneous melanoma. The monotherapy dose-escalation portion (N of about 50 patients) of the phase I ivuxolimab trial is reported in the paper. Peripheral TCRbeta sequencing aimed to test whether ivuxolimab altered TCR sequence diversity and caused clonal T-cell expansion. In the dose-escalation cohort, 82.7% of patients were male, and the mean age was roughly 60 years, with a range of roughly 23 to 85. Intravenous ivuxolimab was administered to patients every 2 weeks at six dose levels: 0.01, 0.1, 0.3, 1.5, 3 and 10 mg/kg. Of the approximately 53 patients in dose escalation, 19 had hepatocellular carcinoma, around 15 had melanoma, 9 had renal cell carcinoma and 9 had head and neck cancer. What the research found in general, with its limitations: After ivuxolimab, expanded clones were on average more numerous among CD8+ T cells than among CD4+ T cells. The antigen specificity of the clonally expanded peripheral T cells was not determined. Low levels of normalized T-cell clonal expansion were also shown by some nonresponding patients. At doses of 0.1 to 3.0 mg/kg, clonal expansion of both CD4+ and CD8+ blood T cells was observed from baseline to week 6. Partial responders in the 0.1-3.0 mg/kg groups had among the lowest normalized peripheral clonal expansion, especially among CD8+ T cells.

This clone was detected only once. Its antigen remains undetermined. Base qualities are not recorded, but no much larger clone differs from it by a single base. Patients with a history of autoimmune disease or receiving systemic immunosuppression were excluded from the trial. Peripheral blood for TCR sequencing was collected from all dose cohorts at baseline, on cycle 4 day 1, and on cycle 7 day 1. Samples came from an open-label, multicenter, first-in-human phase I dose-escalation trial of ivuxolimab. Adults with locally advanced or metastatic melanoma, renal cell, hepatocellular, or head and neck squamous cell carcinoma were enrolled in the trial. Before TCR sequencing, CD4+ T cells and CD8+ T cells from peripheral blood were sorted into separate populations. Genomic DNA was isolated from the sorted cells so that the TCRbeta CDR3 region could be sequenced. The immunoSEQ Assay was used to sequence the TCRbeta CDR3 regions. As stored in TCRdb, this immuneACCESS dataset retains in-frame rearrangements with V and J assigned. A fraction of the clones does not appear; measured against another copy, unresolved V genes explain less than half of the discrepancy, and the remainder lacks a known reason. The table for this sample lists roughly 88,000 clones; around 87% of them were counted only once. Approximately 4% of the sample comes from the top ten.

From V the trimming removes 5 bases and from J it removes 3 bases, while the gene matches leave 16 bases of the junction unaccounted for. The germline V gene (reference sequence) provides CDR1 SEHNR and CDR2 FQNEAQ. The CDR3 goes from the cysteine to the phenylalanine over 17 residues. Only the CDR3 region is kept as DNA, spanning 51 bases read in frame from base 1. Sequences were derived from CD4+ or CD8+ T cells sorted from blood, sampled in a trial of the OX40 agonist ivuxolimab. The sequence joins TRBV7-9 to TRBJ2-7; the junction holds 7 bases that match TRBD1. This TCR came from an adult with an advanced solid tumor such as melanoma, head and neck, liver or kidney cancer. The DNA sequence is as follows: TGTGCCAGCAGCAACAGGGGCCCGGACAGTCTTTTCTACGAGCAGTACTTC. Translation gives CASSNRGPDSLFYEQYF.